The 17 T cell receptor beta chains reported below all come from one sample, sequenced in a study of T cell responses to AZD1222 COVID-19 vaccine. Some clones are missing from TCRdb's copy, which holds only in-frame ones; the method was immunoSEQ multiplex PCR. The sample carries about 45,000 clones, approximately 90% recorded once. The material sequenced was peripheral blood, taken 28 days after the second AZD1222 dose. The receptors come from an adult who received the AZD1222 COVID-19 vaccine.

The V call is TRBV9, the J call TRBJ2-2; 7 bases are shared with TRBD1. CDR1 SGDLS and CDR2 YYNGEE come from the germline V gene. J gave up 6 bases and V 4 bases, and 6 bases lay outside the gene matches. CDR3 length equals 14 residues. CDR3 coding DNA: TGTGCCAGCAGCCGCAACGACAGGGCCGGGGAGCTGTTTTTT. This codes for CASSRNDRAGELFF. Full variable domain (rest looked up from reference TRBV9 and TRBJ2-2): DSGVTQTPKHLITATGQRVTLRCSPRSGDLSVYWYQQSLDQGLQFLIQYYNGEERAKGNILERFSAQQFPDLHSELNLSSLELGDSALYFCASSRNDRAGELFFGEGSRLTVL.

The rearrangement joins TRBV2 to TRBJ2-7; D is possibly TRBD2 (5 bases). The germline CDR1 and CDR2 sequences are SNHLY and FYNNEI. The ends were cut back, 8 bases at V and 4 bases at J, with 18 bases in the middle. The CDR3 spans 14 residues. This chain's CDR3 is CASSSMGSGYEQYF. CDR3 bases: TGTGCCAGCTCCTCTATGGGGTCGGGGTACGAGCAGTACTTC.

This rearrangement joins TRBV28 to TRBJ2-4; D is ambiguous. The V gene lost 7 bases and the J gene lost 0 bases, with 13 bases spanning the gap. The germline gives CDR1 MDHEN, CDR2 SYDVKM. This CDR3 comprises 15 residues. The CDR3 nucleotides are TGTGCCAGCACCCGGACCGCTTTAGCCAAAAACATTCAGTACTTC. Its translation is CASTRTALAKNIQYF.

The genes are TRBV30 and TRBJ2-7, with 8 bases aligning to TRBD2. The CDR3 is made up of 13 amino acids. V lost 4 bases and J lost 4; bases outside the gene matches: 6. From germline, CDR1 is GTSNPN and CDR2 SVGIG (reference sequence). The CDR3 reads CAWTAGDWYEQYF. The CDR3 region has the DNA TGTGCCTGGACAGCGGGAGATTGGTACGAGCAGTACTTC.

J is TRBJ2-2 and V is TRBV6-1; D perhaps matches TRBD1 (5 bases). The CDR3 sequence is 15 residues long. The germline V gene encodes CDR1 MNHNS and CDR2 SASEGT. V shed 1 base and J shed 6 bases, with 12 bases lying between them. CDR3 sequence: CASSEVGPGPGELFF. The CDR3 nucleotides read TGTGCCAGCAGTGAAGTGGGGCCAGGGCCCGGGGAGCTGTTTTTT.

This clone was found once. The chain is built from TRBV6-6 and TRBJ1-5; D call uncertain. Germline CDR1 and CDR2: MNHNY and SVGAGI (reference sequence). The V and J ends lost 5 bases and 4 bases respectively, with 27 bases between them. The CDR3 contains 19 residues. Here the CDR3 reads CASSPSYPSTVYRNQPQHF. CDR3 DNA: TGTGCCAGCAGTCCCAGTTACCCTTCTACAGTGTATCGGAATCAGCCCCAGCATTTT.

The V and J genes are TRBV6-2 or TRBV6-3 and TRBJ2-7; no definite D call. The CDR3 loop spans 10 amino acids. V lost 6 bases, J lost 10 bases, and 10 bases lay in between. The germline CDR1 and CDR2 sequences are MNHEY and SVGEGT. CDR3 in DNA: TGTGCCAGCAGCTGGGGTCCCCAGTACTTC. It yields the protein CASSWGPQYF.

This clone was seen more than once but under ten times. The genes are TRBV29-1 and TRBJ1-5, with TRBD1 matching 8 bases. The V segment lost 6 bases and the J segment 7 bases; nucleotides outside the gene matches: 11. This CDR3 comprises 14 residues. In germline, CDR1 is SQVTM, CDR2 ANQGSEA. The CDR3: CSVVTGADTQPQHF. Here the CDR3 DNA reads TGCAGCGTCGTGACAGGGGCGGATACCCAGCCCCAGCATTTT.

The chain links TRBV7-9 to TRBJ2-5; TRBD2 might be the D (6 bases). V lost 5 bases and J lost 1, with 14 bases in between. CDR1 is SEHNR, CDR2 FQNEAQ, per germline (reference sequence). This CDR3 is 15 amino acids long. Here the CDR3 DNA reads TGTGCCAGCAGCGCTAGGAGCGGGCCCCAAGAGACCCAGTACTTC. Protein sequence: CASSARSGPQETQYF.

This chain uses TRBV29-1 with TRBJ2-5; maybe TRBD2 (6 bases). There are 15 residues in the CDR3. Germline CDR1 is SQVTM and CDR2 is ANQGSEA. Trimming cost V 0 bases and J 1 base, with 12 bases left between them. The CDR3 nucleotides read TGCAGCGTTGAAGATACTAGCCAGATCCAAGAGACCCAGTACTTC. Translating it yields CSVEDTSQIQETQYF. Using reference TRBV29-1 and TRBJ2-5 for the parts outside the CDR3, the full variable domain is SAVISQKPSRDICQRGTSLTIQCQVDSQVTMMFWYRQQPGQSLTLIATANQGSEATYESGFVIDKFPISRPNLTFSTLTVSNMSPEDSSIYLCSVEDTSQIQETQYFGPGTRLLVL.

CDR3 DNA sequence: TGCGCCAGCAGCTTGTGGCGCGGCAGCTCCTACAATGAGCAGTTCTTC. It encodes CASSLWRGSSYNEQFF. This rearrangement joins TRBV5-1 to TRBJ2-1; D is uncertain. The CDR3 contains 16 residues. V gave up 1 base and J gave up 0 bases, with 11 bases separating them. CDR1 is SGHRS and CDR2 is YFSETQ in the germline V gene.

The table lists this clone with a count of one. The genes are TRBV30 and TRBJ2-1, with D hard to call. V gave up 4 bases and J gave up 7 bases, with 8 bases separating them. The CDR3 spans 11 residues. Germline CDR1 reads GTSNPN; CDR2 reads SVGIG (reference sequence). The CDR3 DNA reads as TGTGCCTGGACCCTAGGGAATGAGCAGTTCTTC. As protein: CAWTLGNEQFF. The full variable domain, rest sourced from reference TRBV30 and TRBJ2-1, is SQTIHQWPATLVQPVGSPLSLECTVEGTSNPNLYWYRQAAGRGLQLLFYSVGIGQISSEVPQNLSASRPQDRQFILSSKKLLLSDSGFYLCAWTLGNEQFFGPGTRLTVL.

V usage is TRBV4-3 and J usage is TRBJ2-2; 8 bases are shared with TRBD2. After removal of 1 base from V and 5 bases from J, the junction contained 9 bases not matched to a gene. The CDR3 spans 17 residues. Germline CDR1 and CDR2: LGHNA and YSLEER. The CDR3 sequence: CASSQGPSGRGTGELFF. The DNA of the CDR3 is TGCGCCAGCAGCCAAGGGCCAAGCGGGAGAGGGACCGGGGAGCTGTTTTTT.

This clone was detected only once. The chain employs TRBV5-6 and TRBJ1-2; D gene unclear. The CDR3 covers 13 residues. Germline CDR1 reads SGHDT; CDR2 reads YYEEEE. Trimming left V 0 bases short and J 8 bases short, with 11 bases between. Here the CDR3 reads CASSLEQFGGYTF. The CDR3 DNA reads TGTGCCAGCAGCTTGGAGCAGTTCGGAGGCTACACCTTC.

V and J are TRBV19 and TRBJ1-5; D is perhaps TRBD1 (6 bases). Germline V gene data show CDR1 as LNHDA and CDR2 as SQIVND (reference sequence). The CDR3 is 14 residues long. V lost 3 bases and J lost 0, with 6 bases in between. This chain's CDR3 is CASSMGASNQPQHF. CDR3 coding DNA: TGTGCCAGTAGTATGGGGGCTAGCAATCAGCCCCAGCATTTT. Based on the CDR3 plus reference TRBV19 and TRBJ1-5, the full variable domain is DGGITQSPKYLFRKEGQNVTLSCEQNLNHDAMYWYRQDPGQGLRLIYYSQIVNDFQKGDIAEGYSVSREKKESFPLTVTSAQKNPTAFYLCASSMGASNQPQHFGDGTRLSIL.

The V gene is TRBV10-1, the J gene TRBJ1-5, with D perhaps TRBD1 (5 bases). The CDR3 is 16 amino acids. Germline V gene lookup returns CDR1 WNHNN and CDR2 SYGVQD (reference sequence). Deletions cut 0 bases from V and 3 bases from J, with 12 bases between. CDR3 sequence (DNA): TGCGCCAGCAGTGAGTCGTGGGGGACCTCCAATCAGCCCCAGCATTTT. Translated, it gives CASSESWGTSNQPQHF.

The chain has TRBV11-2 and TRBJ2-1, with TRBD1 matching over 9 bases. With V trimmed by 1 base and J by 2 bases, 3 bases remained unmatched. This CDR3 spans 16 amino acids. Germline V CDR1 and CDR2: SGHAT, FQNNGV. The CDR3 DNA sequence: TGTGCCAGCAGCTTAGGCCACAGGGGGCCCTACAATGAGCAGTTCTTC. Amino acids: CASSLGHRGPYNEQFF.